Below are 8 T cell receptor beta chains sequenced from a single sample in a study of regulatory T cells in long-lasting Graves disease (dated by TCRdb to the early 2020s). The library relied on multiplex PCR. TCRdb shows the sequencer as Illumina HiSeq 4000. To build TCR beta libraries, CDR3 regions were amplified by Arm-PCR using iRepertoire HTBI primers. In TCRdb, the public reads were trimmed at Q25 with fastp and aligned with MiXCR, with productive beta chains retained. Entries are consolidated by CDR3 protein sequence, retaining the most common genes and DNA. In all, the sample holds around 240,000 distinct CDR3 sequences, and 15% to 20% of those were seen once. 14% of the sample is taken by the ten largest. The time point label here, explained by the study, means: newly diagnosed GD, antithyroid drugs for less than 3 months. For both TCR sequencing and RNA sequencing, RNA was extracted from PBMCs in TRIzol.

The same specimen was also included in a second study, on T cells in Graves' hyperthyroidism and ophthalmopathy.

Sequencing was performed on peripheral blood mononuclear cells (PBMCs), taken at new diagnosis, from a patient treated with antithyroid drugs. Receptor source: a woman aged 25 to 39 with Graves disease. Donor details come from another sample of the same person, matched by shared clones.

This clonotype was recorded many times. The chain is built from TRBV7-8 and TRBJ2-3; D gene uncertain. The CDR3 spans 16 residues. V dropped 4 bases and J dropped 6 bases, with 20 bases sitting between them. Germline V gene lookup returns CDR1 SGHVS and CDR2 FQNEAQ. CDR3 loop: CASSYTFEAVGDTQYF. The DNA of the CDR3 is TGTGCCAGCAGCTACACCTTTGAGGCGGTGGGGGATACGCAGTATTTT.

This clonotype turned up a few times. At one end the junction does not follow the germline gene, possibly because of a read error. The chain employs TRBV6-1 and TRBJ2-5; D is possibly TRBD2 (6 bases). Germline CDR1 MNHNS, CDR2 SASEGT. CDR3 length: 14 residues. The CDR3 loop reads CASGGRFGQGTQYF. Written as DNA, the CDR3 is TGTGCCAGCGGGGGGAGGTTTGGGCAAGGGACCCAGTACTTC.

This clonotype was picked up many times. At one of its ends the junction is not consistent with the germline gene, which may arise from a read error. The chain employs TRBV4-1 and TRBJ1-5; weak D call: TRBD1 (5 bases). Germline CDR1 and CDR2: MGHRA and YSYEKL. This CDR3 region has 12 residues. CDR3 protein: CASSLRDGPRHF. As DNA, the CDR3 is TGCGCCAGCAGCCTCAGGGACGGGCCCCGGCATTTT.

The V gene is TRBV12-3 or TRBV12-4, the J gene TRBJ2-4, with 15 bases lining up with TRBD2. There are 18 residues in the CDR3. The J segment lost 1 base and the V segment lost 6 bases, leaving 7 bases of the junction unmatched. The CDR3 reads CASRAGLAGGSAKNIQYF. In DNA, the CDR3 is TGTGCCAGCAGGGCGGGACTAGCGGGGGGAAGTGCCAAAAACATTCAGTACTTC.

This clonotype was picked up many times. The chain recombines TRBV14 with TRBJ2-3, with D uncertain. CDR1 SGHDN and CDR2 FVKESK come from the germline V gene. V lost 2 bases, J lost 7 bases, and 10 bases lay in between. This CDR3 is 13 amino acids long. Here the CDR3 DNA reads TGTGCCAGCAGCCAAAAAGTGGAATATACGCAGTATTTT. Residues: CASSQKVEYTQYF. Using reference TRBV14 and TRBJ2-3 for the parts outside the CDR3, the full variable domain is EAGVTQFPSHSVIEKGQTVTLRCDPISGHDNLYWYRRVMGKEIKFLLHFVKESKQDESGMPNNRFLAERTGGTYSTLKVQPAELEDSGVYFCASSQKVEYTQYFGPGTRLTVL.

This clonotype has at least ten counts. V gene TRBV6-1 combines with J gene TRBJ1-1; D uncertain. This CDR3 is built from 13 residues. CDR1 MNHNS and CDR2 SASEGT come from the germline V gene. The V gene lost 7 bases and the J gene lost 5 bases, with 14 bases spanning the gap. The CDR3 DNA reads TGTGCCAGCACCGACGCCCTCCGGACTGAAGCTTTCTTT. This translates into CASTDALRTEAFF.

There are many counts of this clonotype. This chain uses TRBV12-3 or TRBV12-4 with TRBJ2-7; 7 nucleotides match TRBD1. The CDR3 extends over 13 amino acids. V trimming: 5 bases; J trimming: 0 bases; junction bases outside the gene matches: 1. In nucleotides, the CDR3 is TGTGCCAGCAGTCACAGGGGCTCCTACGAGCAGTACTTC. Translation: CASSHRGSYEQYF.

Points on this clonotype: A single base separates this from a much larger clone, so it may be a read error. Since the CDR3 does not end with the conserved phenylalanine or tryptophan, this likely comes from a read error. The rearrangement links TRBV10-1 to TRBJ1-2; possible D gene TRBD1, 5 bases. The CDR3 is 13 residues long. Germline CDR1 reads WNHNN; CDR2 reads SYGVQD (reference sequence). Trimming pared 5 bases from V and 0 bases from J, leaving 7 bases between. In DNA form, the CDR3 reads TGCGCCAGCAGTAGGGACGCTAACTATGGCTACACCCTC. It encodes CASSRDANYGYTL.